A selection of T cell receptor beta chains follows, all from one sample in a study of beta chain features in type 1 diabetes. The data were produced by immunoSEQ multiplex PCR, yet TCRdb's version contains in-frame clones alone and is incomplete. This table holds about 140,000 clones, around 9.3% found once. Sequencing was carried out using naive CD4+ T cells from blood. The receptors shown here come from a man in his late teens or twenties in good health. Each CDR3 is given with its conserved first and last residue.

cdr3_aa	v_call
CASSLGGRSGELFF	TRBV5-8
CATSIRTSGTDNEQFF	TRBV15
CASSSQGGETQYF	TRBV5-1
CASSEAGTDTQYF	TRBV6-5
CASSPSHTSGGPYEQYF	TRBV5-1
CASSLRQDQPQHF	TRBV9
CASSLRRQGPGDGYTF	TRBV7-9
CASSLVREAGELFF	TRBV7-9
CASSYYRGYSPLHF	TRBV6-5
CASRTSGGTSSYNEQFF	TRBV7-8
CASTHWPGGGLGEQYF	TRBV5-6
CASSRDFNTGELFF	TRBV9
CASSDSWSGYTF	TRBV6-4
CASRVTQANYGYTF	TRBV6-5
CASSYALLGTAYGYTF	TRBV6-5
CAWNKGRGGYTF	TRBV30
CASSPTPSYNEQFF	TRBV7-3
CASSLTGATDTQYF	TRBV27
CASSLDRGYYGYTF	TRBV5-4
CASRTRIGYGYTF	TRBV19
CSVAGQGAWGELFF	TRBV29-1
CASTPGGAYGYTF	TRBV11-2
CASSLDGHNQPQHF	TRBV11-2
CASSQGGAGGTDTQYF	TRBV4-2
CASTEQAYEQYF	TRBV2
CAISEGRDSNQPQHF	TRBV10-3
CASSGGRGRDYGYTF	TRBV9
CASSLYGGGPGADTQYF	TRBV27
CASSLQGVSPLHF	TRBV28
CASSSGQGEETQYF	TRBV5-6
CAWSAYRSSYEQYF	TRBV30
CASSQSQGGYEQYF	TRBV7-2
CASSPLRGQPQHF	TRBV27